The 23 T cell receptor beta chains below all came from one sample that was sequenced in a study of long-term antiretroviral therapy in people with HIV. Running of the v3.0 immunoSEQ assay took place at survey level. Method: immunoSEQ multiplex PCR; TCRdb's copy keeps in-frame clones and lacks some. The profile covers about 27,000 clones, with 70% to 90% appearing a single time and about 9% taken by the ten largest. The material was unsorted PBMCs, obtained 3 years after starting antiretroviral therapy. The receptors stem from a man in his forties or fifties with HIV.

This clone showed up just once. The CDR3 is CASSLGQGRNEQFF. CDR3 bases: TGTGCCAGCAGCTTGGGACAGGGGCGCAATGAGCAGTTCTTC. The chain has TRBV7-2 and TRBJ2-1; 10 positions match TRBD1. This CDR3 has 14 amino acids. V shed 3 bases, J shed 6 bases, and the junction held 2 bases outside the gene matches. Germline V lookup: CDR1 SGHTA, CDR2 FQGNSA. The whole variable domain, remainder taken from reference TRBV7-2 and TRBJ2-1, is GAGVSQSPSNKVTEKGKDVELRCDPISGHTALYWYRQSLGQGLEFLIYFQGNSAPDKSGLPSDRFSAERTGGSVSTLTIQRTQQEDSAVYLCASSLGQGRNEQFFGPGTRLTVL.

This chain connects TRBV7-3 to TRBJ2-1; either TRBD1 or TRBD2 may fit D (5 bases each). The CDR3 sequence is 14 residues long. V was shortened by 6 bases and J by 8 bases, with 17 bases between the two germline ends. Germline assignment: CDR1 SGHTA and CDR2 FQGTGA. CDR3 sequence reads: CASRRDPGSDEQFF. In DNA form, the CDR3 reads TGTGCCAGCAGACGGGACCCAGGATCAGATGAGCAGTTCTTC.

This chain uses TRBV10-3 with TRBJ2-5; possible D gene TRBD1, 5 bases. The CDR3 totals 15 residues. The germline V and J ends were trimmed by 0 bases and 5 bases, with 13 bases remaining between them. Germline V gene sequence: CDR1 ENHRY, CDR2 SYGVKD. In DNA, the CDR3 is TGTGCCATCAGTGAGTCCGACAGTAATGGGGAGACCCAGTACTTC. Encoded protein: CAISESDSNGETQYF.

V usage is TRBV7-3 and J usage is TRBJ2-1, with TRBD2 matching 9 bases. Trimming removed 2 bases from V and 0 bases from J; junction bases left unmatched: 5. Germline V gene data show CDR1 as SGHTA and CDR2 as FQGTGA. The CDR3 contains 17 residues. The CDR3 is CASSLPSGASSYNEQFF. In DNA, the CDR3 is TGTGCCAGCAGCTTACCTAGCGGGGCTAGCTCCTACAATGAGCAGTTCTTC.

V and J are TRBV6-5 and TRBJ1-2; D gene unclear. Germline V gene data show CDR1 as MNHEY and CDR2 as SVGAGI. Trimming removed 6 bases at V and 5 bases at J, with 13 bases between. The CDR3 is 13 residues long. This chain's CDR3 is CASSRSQEYGYTF. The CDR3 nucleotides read TGTGCCAGCAGCCGTAGCCAGGAATATGGCTACACCTTC.

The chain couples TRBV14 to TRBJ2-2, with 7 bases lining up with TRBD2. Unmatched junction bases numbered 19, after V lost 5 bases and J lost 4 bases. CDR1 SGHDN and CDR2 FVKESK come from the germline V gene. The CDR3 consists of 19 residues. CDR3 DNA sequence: TGTGCCAGCAGCTACAATAACCCGTGGACTAGAGAGGCCACCGGGGAGCTGTTTTTT. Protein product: CASSYNNPWTREATGELFF.

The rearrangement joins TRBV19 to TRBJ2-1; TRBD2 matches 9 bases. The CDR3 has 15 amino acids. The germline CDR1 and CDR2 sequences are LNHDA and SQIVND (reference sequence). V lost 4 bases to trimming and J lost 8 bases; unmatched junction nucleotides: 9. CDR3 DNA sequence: TGTGCCAGTAGTACAGCCGGGACTAGCCTCGATGAGCAGTTCTTC. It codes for CASSTAGTSLDEQFF. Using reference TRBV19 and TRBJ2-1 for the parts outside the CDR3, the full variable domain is DGGITQSPKYLFRKEGQNVTLSCEQNLNHDAMYWYRQDPGQGLRLIYYSQIVNDFQKGDIAEGYSVSREKKESFPLTVTSAQKNPTAFYLCASSTAGTSLDEQFFGPGTRLTVL.

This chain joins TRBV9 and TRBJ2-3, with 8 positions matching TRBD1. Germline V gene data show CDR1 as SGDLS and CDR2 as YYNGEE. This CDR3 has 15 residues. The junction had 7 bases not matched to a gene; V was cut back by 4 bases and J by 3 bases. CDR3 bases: TGTGCCAGCAGCCCCCCAGGGGGCGGGACAGATACGCAGTATTTT. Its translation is CASSPPGGGTDTQYF.

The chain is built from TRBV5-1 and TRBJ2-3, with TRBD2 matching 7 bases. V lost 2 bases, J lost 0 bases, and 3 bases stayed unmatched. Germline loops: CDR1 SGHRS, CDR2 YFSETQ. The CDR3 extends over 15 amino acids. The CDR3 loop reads CASSLSSGSTDTQYF. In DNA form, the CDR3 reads TGCGCCAGCAGCTTAAGTAGCGGGAGCACAGATACGCAGTATTTT.

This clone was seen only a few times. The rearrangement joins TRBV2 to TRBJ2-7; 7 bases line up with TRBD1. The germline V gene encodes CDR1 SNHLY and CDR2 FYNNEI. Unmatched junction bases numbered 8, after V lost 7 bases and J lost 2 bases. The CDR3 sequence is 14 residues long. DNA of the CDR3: TGTGCCAGCACTCCCGAGGGGGCGGCCTACGAGCAGTACTTC. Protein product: CASTPEGAAYEQYF.

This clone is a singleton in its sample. The CDR3 is CASGPGLAGVDTQYF. The CDR3 DNA follows: TGCGCCAGCGGACCGGGACTAGCGGGCGTAGATACGCAGTATTTT. V is TRBV5-1 and J is TRBJ2-3, with 12 bases lining up with TRBD2. J was trimmed by 5 bases and V by 7 bases; bases with no gene match: 8. The CDR3 loop spans 15 amino acids. Germline values: CDR1 SGHRS, CDR2 YFSETQ.

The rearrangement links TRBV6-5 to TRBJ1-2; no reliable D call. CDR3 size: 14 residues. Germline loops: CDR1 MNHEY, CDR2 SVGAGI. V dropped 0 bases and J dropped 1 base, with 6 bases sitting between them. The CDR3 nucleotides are TGTGCCAGCAGTTACTCGGCCGGTAACTATGGCTACACCTTC. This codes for CASSYSAGNYGYTF.

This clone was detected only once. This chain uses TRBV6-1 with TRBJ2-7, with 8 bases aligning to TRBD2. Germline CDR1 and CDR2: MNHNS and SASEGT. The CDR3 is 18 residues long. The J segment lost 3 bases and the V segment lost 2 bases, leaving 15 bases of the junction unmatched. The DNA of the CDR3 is TGTGCCAGCAGTGAAAACTCGGGAGGGTGGCATACGCACTACGAGCAGTACTTC. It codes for CASSENSGGWHTHYEQYF.

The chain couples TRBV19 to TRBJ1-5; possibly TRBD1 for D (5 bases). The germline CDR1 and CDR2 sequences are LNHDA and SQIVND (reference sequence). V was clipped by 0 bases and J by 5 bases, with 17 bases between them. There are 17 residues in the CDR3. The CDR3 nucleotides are TGTGCCAGTAGTATAGATACCCCCAGGGATGGAGATCAGCCCCAGCATTTT. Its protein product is CASSIDTPRDGDQPQHF.

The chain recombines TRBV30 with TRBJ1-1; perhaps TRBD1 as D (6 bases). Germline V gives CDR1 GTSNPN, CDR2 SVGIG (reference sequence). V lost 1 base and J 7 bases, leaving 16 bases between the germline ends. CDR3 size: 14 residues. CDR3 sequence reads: CAWSDGQGRVEAFF. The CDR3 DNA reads TGTGCCTGGAGTGATGGGCAGGGGAGAGTTGAAGCTTTCTTT.

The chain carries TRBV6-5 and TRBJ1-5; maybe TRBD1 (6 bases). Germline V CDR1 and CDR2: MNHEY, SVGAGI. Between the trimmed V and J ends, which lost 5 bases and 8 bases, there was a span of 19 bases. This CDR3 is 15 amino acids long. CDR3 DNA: TGTGCCAGCAGTCAAAAGGGGGTAGGTTTTAAGCCCCAGCATTTT. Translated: CASSQKGVGFKPQHF.

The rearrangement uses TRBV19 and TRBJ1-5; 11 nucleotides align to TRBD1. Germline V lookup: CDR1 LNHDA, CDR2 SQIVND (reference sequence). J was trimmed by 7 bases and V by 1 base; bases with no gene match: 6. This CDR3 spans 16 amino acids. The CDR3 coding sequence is TGTGCCAGTAGTATAGTCGGACAGGGGGCGGGGCAGCCCCAGCATTTT. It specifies CASSIVGQGAGQPQHF. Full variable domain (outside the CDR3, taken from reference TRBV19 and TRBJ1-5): DGGITQSPKYLFRKEGQNVTLSCEQNLNHDAMYWYRQDPGQGLRLIYYSQIVNDFQKGDIAEGYSVSREKKESFPLTVTSAQKNPTAFYLCASSIVGQGAGQPQHFGDGTRLSIL.

The CDR3 protein is CASSQRAGTENQPQHF. The CDR3 DNA is TGCGCCAGCAGCCAACGAGCCGGGACGGAGAATCAGCCCCAGCATTTT. The chain joins TRBV4-3 to TRBJ1-5, with D possibly matching TRBD1 (5 bases). Germline V CDR1 and CDR2: LGHNA, YSLEER. V shed 2 bases and J shed 4 bases, with 15 bases lying between them. The CDR3 has 16 amino acids.

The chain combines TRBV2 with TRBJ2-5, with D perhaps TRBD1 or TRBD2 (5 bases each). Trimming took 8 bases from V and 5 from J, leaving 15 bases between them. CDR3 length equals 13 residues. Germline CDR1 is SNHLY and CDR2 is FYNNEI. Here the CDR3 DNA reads TGTGCCAGCGGGGCAGGAGGATTGGAGACCCAGTACTTC. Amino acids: CASGAGGLETQYF.

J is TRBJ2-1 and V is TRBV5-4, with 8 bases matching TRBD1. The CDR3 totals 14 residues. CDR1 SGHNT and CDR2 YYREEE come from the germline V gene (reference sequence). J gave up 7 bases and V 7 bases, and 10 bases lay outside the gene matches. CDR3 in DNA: TGTGCCAGCTGTTACCGGGACAGGTTGAATGAGCAGTTCTTC. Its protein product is CASCYRDRLNEQFF.

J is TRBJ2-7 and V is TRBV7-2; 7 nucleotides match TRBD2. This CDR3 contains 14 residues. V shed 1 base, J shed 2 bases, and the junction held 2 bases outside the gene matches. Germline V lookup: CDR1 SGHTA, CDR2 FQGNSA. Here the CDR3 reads CASSLDGGAYEQYF. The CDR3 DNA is TGTGCCAGCAGCTTAGATGGGGGGGCCTACGAGCAGTACTTC.

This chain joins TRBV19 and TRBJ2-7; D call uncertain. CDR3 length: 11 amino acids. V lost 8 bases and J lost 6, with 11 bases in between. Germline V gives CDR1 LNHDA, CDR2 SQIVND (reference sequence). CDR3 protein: CASGIGPEQYF. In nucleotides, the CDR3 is TGTGCCAGTGGGATCGGACCCGAGCAGTACTTC.

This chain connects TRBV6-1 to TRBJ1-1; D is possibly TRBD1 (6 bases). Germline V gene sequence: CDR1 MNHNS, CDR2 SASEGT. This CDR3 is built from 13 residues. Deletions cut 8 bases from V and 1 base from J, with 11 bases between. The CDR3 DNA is TGTGCCAGCTGTAGGGGGGAGAACACTGAAGCTTTCTTT. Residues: CASCRGENTEAFF.